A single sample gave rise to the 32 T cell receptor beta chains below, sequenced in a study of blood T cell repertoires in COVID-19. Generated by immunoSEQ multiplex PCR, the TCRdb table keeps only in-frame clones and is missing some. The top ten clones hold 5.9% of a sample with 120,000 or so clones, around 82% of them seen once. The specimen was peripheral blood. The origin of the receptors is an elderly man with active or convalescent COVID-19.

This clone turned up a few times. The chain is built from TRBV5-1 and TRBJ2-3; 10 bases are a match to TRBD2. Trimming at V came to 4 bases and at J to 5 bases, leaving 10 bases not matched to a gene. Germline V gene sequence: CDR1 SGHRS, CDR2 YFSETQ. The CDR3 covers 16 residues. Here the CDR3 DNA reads TGCGCCAGCAGCACGATAGCGGGGGGCCCCGGAGATACGCAGTATTTT. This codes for CASSTIAGGPGDTQYF.

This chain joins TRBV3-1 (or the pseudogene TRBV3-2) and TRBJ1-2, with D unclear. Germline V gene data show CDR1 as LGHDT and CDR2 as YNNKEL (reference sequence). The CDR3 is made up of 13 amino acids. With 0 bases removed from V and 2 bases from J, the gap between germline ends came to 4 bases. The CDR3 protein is CASSQERNYGYTF. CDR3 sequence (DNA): TGTGCCAGCAGCCAAGAACGGAACTATGGCTACACCTTC.

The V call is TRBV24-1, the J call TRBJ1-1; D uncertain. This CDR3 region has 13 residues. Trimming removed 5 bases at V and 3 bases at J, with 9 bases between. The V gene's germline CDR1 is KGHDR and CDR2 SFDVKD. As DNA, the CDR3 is TGTGCCACCAGTGGTAGCTACTACACTGAAGCTTTCTTT. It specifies CATSGSYYTEAFF.

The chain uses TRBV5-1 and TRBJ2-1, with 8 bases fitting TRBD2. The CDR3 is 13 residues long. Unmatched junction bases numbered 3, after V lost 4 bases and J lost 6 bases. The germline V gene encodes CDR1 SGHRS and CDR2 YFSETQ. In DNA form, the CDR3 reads TGCGCCAGCAGCATCGGGACTAGCAATGAGCAGTTCTTC. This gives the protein CASSIGTSNEQFF.

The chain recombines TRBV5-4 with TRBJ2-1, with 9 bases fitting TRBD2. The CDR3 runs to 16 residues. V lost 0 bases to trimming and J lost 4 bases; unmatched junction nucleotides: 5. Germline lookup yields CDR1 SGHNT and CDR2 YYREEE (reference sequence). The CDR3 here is CASSLGSGGAYNEQFF. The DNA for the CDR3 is TGTGCCAGCAGCTTGGGTAGCGGGGGAGCTTACAATGAGCAGTTCTTC.

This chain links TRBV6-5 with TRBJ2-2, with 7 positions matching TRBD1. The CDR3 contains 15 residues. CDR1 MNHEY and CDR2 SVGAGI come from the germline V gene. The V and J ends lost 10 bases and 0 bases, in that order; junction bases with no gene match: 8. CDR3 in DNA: TGTGCCACCACCACCGGACAGGCGAACACCGGGGAGCTGTTTTTT. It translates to CATTTGQANTGELFF.

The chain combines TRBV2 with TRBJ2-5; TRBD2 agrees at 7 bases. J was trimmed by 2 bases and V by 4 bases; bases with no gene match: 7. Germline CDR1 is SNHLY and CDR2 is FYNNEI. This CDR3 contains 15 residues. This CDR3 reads CASSANPAGQETQYF. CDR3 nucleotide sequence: TGTGCCAGCAGTGCCAATCCAGCGGGGCAAGAGACCCAGTACTTC.

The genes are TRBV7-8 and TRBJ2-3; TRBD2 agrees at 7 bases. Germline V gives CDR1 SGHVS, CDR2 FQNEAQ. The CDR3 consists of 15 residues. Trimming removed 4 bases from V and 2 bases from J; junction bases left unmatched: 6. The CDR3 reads CASSSLAVPTDTQYF. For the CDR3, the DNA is TGTGCCAGCAGCTCCCTAGCGGTCCCCACAGATACGCAGTATTTT.

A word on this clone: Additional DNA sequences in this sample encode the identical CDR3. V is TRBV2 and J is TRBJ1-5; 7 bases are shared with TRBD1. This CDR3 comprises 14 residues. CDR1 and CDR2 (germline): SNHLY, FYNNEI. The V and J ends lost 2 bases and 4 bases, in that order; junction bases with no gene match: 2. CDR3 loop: CASSEQGGNQPQHF. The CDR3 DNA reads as TGTGCCAGCAGTGAACAGGGGGGAAATCAGCCCCAGCATTTT.

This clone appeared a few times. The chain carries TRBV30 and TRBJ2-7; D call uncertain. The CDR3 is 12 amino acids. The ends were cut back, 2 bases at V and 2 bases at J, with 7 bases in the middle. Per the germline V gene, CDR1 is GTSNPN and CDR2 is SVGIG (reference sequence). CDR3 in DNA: TGTGCCTGGAGTTCCAGGACCTACGAGCAGTACTTC. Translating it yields CAWSSRTYEQYF.

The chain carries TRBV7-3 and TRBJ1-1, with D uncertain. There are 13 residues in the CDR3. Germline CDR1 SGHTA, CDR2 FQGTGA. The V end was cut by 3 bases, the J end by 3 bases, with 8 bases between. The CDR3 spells CASSFGGDTEAFF. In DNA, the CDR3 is TGTGCCAGCAGCTTTGGCGGGGACACTGAAGCTTTCTTT.

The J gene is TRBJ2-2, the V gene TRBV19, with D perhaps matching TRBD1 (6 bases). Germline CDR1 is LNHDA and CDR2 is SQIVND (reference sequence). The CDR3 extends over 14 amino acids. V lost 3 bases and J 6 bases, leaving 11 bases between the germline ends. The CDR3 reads CASSIGAGAGELFF. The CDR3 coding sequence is TGTGCCAGTAGTATTGGGGCAGGGGCCGGGGAGCTGTTTTTT.

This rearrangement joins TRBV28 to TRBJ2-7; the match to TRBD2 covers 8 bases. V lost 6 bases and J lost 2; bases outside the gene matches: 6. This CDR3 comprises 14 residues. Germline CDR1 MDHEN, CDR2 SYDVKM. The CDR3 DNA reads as TGTGCCAGCAGCGACGGGACTAGGGCCTACGAGCAGTACTTC. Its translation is CASSDGTRAYEQYF.

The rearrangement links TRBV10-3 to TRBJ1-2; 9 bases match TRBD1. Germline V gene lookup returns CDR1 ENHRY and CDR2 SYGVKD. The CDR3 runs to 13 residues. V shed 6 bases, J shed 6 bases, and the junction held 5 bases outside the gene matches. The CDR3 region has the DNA TGTGCCATCAGCGGGACAGGGACGAATGGCTACACCTTC. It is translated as CAISGTGTNGYTF.

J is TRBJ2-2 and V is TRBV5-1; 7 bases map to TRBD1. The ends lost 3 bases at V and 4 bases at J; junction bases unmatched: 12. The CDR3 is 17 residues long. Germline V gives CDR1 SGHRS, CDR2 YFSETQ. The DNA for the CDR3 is TGCGCCAGCAGCTCTCTTGCCCAGGGGGTTACCACCGGGGAGCTGTTTTTT. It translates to CASSSLAQGVTTGELFF.

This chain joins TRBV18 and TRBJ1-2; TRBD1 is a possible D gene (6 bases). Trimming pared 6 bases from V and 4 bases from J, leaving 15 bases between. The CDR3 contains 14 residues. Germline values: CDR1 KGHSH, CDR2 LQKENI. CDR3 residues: CASSVERQVYGYTF. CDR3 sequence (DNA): TGTGCCAGCTCGGTCGAGAGACAGGTCTATGGCTACACCTTC.

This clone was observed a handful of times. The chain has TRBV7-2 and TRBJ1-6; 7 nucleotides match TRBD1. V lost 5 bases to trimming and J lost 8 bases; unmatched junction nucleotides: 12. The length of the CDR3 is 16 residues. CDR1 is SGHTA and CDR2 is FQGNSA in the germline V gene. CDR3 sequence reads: CASSPSGTASYSPLHF. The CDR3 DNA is TGTGCCAGCAGCCCGTCCGGGACAGCATCTTATTCACCCCTCCACTTT.

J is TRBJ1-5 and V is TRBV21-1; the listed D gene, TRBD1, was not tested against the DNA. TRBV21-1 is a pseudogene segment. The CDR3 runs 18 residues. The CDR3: CASSGGAGERFSNQPQHF. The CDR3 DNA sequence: TGTGCCAGCAGCGGTGGGGCAGGGGAGAGGTTTAGCAATCAGCCCCAGCATTTT.

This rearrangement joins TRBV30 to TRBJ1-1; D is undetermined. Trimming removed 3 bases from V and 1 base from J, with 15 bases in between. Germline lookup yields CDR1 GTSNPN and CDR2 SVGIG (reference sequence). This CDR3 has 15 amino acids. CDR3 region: CAWRAFRAGNTEAFF. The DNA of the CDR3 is TGTGCCTGGAGGGCCTTCCGGGCGGGGAACACTGAAGCTTTCTTT.

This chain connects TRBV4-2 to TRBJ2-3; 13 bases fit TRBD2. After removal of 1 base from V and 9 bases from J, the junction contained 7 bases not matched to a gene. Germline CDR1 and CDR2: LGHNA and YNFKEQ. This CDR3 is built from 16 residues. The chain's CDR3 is CASSQGTSGGGGTQYF. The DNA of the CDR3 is TGTGCCAGCAGCCAAGGGACTAGCGGGGGAGGAGGGACGCAGTATTTT.

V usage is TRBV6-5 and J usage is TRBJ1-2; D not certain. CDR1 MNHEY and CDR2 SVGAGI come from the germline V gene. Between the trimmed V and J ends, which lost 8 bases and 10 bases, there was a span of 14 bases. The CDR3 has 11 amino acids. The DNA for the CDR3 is TGTGCCAGCCGAGGTGCGGCGCTCTACACCTTC. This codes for CASRGAALYTF.

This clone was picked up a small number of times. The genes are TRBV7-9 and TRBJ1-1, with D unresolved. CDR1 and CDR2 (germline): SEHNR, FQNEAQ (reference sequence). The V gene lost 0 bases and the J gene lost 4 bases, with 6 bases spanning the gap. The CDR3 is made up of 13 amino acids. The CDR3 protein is CASSLATVTEAFF. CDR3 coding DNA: TGTGCCAGCAGCTTAGCAACAGTCACTGAAGCTTTCTTT.

The CDR3 DNA reads as TGTGCCAGCAGCCGCCCCGGGAGCTCCTACGAGCAGTACTTC. Amino acid sequence: CASSRPGSSYEQYF. The rearrangement links TRBV6-6 to TRBJ2-7; D possibly corresponds to TRBD2 (6 bases). Looked up from germline, CDR1 is MNHNY and CDR2 is SVGAGI (reference sequence). The CDR3 sequence is 14 residues long. Trimming took 6 bases from V and 0 from J, leaving 12 bases between them.

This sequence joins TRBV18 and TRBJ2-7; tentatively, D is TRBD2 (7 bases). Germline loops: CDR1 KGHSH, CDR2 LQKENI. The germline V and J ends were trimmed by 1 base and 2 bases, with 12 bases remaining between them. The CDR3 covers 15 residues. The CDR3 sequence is CASSPRAGGPYEQYF. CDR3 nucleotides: TGTGCCAGCTCACCACGGGCCGGGGGGCCCTACGAGCAGTACTTC.

Here the CDR3 DNA reads TGTGCCAGCTCACCACTCCGGAACAGGGGATCTGGGGCCAACGTCCTGACTTTC. Translating it yields CASSPLRNRGSGANVLTF. The chain is built from TRBV18 and TRBJ2-6, with TRBD1 matching over 7 bases. CDR3 length: 18 amino acids. V was clipped by 1 base and J by 1 base; unmatched bases: 7. Germline CDR1 is KGHSH and CDR2 is LQKENI.

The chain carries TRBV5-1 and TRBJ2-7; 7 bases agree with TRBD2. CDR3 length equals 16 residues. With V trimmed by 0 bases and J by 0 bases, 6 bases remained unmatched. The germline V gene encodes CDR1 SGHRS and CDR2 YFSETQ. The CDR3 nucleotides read TGCGCCAGCAGCTTGGATAGTAGCGGGTCCTCCTACGAGCAGTACTTC. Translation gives CASSLDSSGSSYEQYF.

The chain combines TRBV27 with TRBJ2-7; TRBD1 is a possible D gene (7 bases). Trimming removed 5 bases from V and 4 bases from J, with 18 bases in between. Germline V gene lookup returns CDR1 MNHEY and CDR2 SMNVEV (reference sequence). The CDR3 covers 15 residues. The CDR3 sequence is CASSMGQIGTYEQYF. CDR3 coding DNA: TGTGCCAGCAGTATGGGACAGATAGGGACTTACGAGCAGTACTTC.

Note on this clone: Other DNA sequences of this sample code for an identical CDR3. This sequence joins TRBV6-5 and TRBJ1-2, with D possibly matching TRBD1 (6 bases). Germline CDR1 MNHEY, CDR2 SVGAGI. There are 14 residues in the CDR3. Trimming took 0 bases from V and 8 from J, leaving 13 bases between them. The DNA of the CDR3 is TGTGCCAGCAGTTACTCATCAGGGGTCGGAGGCTACACCTTC. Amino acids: CASSYSSGVGGYTF.

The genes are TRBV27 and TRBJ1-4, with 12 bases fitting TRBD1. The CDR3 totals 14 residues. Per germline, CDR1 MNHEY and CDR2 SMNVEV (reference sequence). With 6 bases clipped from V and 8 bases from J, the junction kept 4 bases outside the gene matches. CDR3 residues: CASRGQGAREKLFF. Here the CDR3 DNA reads TGTGCCAGCAGGGGACAGGGGGCAAGAGAAAAACTGTTTTTT.

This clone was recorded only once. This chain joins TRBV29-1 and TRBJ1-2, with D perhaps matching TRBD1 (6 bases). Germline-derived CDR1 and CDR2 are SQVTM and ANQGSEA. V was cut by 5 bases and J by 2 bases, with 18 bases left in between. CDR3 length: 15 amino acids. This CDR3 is CSVTDTGKENYGYTF. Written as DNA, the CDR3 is TGCAGCGTTACTGATACAGGGAAGGAAAACTATGGCTACACCTTC.

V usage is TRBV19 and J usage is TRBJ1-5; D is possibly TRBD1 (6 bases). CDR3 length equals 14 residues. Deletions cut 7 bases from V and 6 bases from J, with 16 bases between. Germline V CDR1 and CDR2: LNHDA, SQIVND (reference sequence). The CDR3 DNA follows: TGTGCCAGTAATCGGGACACCTCAGGTCAGCCCCAGCATTTT. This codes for CASNRDTSGQPQHF. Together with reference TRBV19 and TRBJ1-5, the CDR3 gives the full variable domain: DGGITQSPKYLFRKEGQNVTLSCEQNLNHDAMYWYRQDPGQGLRLIYYSQIVNDFQKGDIAEGYSVSREKKESFPLTVTSAQKNPTAFYLCASNRDTSGQPQHFGDGTRLSIL.

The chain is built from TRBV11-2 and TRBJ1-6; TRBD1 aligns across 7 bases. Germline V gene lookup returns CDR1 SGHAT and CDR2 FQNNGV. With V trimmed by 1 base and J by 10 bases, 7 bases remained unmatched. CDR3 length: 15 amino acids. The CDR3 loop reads CASSLGDREWSPLHF. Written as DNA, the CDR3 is TGTGCCAGCAGCTTAGGTGACAGGGAATGGTCACCCCTCCACTTT.